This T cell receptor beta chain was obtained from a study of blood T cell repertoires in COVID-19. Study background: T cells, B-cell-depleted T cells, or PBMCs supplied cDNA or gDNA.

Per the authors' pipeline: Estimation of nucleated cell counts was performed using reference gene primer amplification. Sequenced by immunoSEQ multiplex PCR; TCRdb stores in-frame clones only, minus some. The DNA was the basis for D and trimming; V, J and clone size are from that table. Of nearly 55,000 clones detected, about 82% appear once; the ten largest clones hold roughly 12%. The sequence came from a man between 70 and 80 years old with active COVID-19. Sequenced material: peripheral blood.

The CDR3 spells CASSPVHPLYGYTF. CDR3 nucleotides: TGTGCCAGCAGCCCGGTCCACCCCCTCTATGGCTACACCTTC. The gene calls are TRBV9 and TRBJ1-2; D unclear. With 4 bases removed from V and 4 bases from J, the gap between germline ends came to 14 bases. Germline values: CDR1 SGDLS, CDR2 YYNGEE. The CDR3 is 14 residues long. The variable domain in full, completed from reference TRBV9 and TRBJ1-2, reads DSGVTQTPKHLITATGQRVTLRCSPRSGDLSVYWYQQSLDQGLQFLIQYYNGEERAKGNILERFSAQQFPDLHSELNLSSLELGDSALYFCASSPVHPLYGYTFGSGTRLTVV.